These 17 T cell receptor beta chains were sequenced from one sample in a study of response to subunit inactivated influenza vaccine. TCRdb analysed the RT-PCR reads with MiXCR anew, one entry per CDR3 protein. The table lists some 500,000 distinct CDR3 sequences, 25% of them singletons. Source: CD4+ T cells sorted from PBMCs, taken around 5 days after vaccination. Receptor source: a man aged 50 or older who received an inactivated influenza vaccine.

The rearrangement uses TRBV20-1 and TRBJ2-2; D is perhaps TRBD2 (5 bases). Trimming removed 3 bases from V and 3 bases from J, with 11 bases in between. Germline V gene sequence: CDR1 DFQATT, CDR2 SNEGSKA (reference sequence). The CDR3 runs 14 residues. As DNA, the CDR3 is TGCAGTGCTAGTCCGAGCGGATACACCGGGGAGCTGTTTTTT. Its translation is CSASPSGYTGELFF.

The sample holds a few counts of this clonotype. V gene TRBV18 combines with J gene TRBJ2-5; perhaps TRBD2 as D (6 bases). The V gene lost 1 base and the J gene lost 1 base, with 10 bases spanning the gap. This CDR3 has 15 amino acids. Germline CDR1 is KGHSH and CDR2 is LQKENI. The DNA of the CDR3 is TGTGCCAGCTCACCACGGGGGAGGATCCAAGAGACCCAGTACTTC. This gives the protein CASSPRGRIQETQYF.

V is TRBV20-1 and J is TRBJ1-5, with D unclear. V lost 5 bases to trimming and J lost 0 bases, with 5 bases between them. The CDR3 sequence is 12 residues long. Germline CDR1 DFQATT, CDR2 SNEGSKA (reference sequence). The CDR3 sequence: CSAANSNQPQHF. The CDR3 DNA follows: TGCAGTGCTGCGAATAGCAATCAGCCCCAGCATTTT.

The chain has TRBV20-1 and TRBJ2-1; D not resolved. Germline values: CDR1 DFQATT, CDR2 SNEGSKA (reference sequence). Trimming left V 2 bases short and J 5 bases short, with 10 bases between. CDR3 length: 13 residues. The CDR3 region is CSARIPPHNEQFF. The CDR3, as DNA: TGCAGTGCTAGAATACCCCCTCACAATGAGCAGTTCTTC.

Written as DNA, the CDR3 is TGTGCCAGCAGCCGAGGAGACTCGAGCTCTGGAAACACCATATATTTT. Translating gives CASSRGDSSSGNTIYF. V usage is TRBV12-3 or TRBV12-4 and J usage is TRBJ1-3; D ambiguous. V was trimmed by 6 bases and J by 0 bases, leaving 15 bases between them. This CDR3 region has 16 residues.

The chain joins TRBV20-1 to TRBJ2-7; D is ambiguous. V was shortened by 2 bases and J by 4 bases, with 9 bases between the two germline ends. The CDR3 has 12 amino acids. CDR1 is DFQATT, CDR2 SNEGSKA, per germline (reference sequence). The CDR3 sequence: CSARIVRYEQYF. The CDR3 DNA sequence: TGCAGTGCTAGAATAGTCAGATACGAGCAGTACTTC.

V usage is TRBV10-1 and J usage is TRBJ2-2, with a tentative D call TRBD2 (6 bases). The CDR3 has 17 residues. Between the trimmed V and J ends, which lost 6 bases and 5 bases, there was a span of 22 bases. Germline assignment: CDR1 WNHNN and CDR2 SYGVQD (reference sequence). The CDR3 DNA is TGCGCCAGCAGGGATCATCACCGGGAGCTAGGGACCGGGGAGCTGTTTTTT. Its protein product is CASRDHHRELGTGELFF.

In DNA, the CDR3 is TGTGCCAGCAGCATGCACTACCTCCGCACAGATACGCAGTATTTT. The encoded protein is CASSMHYLRTDTQYF. The genes are TRBV7-8 and TRBJ2-3; D is uncertain. Per germline, CDR1 SGHVS and CDR2 FQNEAQ. CDR3 length: 15 residues. V shed 5 bases and J shed 1 base, with 13 bases lying between them.

V is TRBV15 and J is TRBJ2-1, with D unresolved. The CDR3 loop spans 15 amino acids. Germline lookup yields CDR1 LNHNV and CDR2 YYDKDF (reference sequence). Trimming shortened V by 0 bases and J by 5 bases, and 11 bases separated the two germline ends. The CDR3 DNA reads as TGTGCCACCAGCAGAGAGGGTAGTAGGGACAATGAGCAGTTCTTC. Amino acid sequence: CATSREGSRDNEQFF.

The chain is built from TRBV2 and TRBJ1-2, with D tentatively TRBD1 (5 bases). Germline lookup yields CDR1 SNHLY and CDR2 FYNNEI. The CDR3 covers 13 residues. V was cut by 7 bases and J by 4 bases, with 13 bases left in between. In nucleotides, the CDR3 is TGTGCCAGCACAGCGGGGCAAAGCTATGGCTACACCTTC. Its protein is CASTAGQSYGYTF.

J is TRBJ1-5 and V is TRBV6-2 or TRBV6-3; D is perhaps TRBD1 (6 bases). Germline assignment: CDR1 MNHEY and CDR2 SVGEGT. The CDR3 spans 14 residues. Trimming left V 1 base short and J 3 bases short, with 7 bases between. The CDR3 DNA reads TGTGCCAGCAGTTACTGGGACAACAATCAGCCCCAGCATTTT. It is translated as CASSYWDNNQPQHF.

This clonotype came up a few times. The chain joins TRBV20-1 to TRBJ2-5, with no clear D. This CDR3 has 11 amino acids. Germline V gene sequence: CDR1 DFQATT, CDR2 SNEGSKA (reference sequence). The V end lost 6 bases, the J end lost 3 bases, and 8 bases lay between the germline ends. CDR3 sequence reads: CSALIKETQYF. DNA for the CDR3: TGCAGTGCCCTCATAAAAGAGACCCAGTACTTC.

The chain is built from TRBV4-2 and TRBJ1-1; 7 bases are shared with TRBD1. After removal of 0 bases from V and 1 base from J, the junction contained 5 bases not matched to a gene. This CDR3 is built from 16 residues. CDR1 is LGHNA and CDR2 is YNFKEQ in the germline V gene. The CDR3 region is CASSQEEGARNTEAFF. The DNA for the CDR3 is TGTGCCAGCAGCCAAGAGGAGGGGGCAAGGAACACTGAAGCTTTCTTT.

The rearrangement uses TRBV9 and TRBJ2-7; 12 nucleotides agree with TRBD2. The CDR3 runs to 18 residues. The germline V gene encodes CDR1 SGDLS and CDR2 YYNGEE. V lost 2 bases, J lost 1 base, and 10 bases stayed unmatched. For the CDR3, the DNA is TGTGCCAGCAGCGTGGGACTAGCGGGTCCCCTTTGGTCCTACGAGCAGTACTTC. It yields the protein CASSVGLAGPLWSYEQYF.

This clonotype was counted many times. The gene calls are TRBV10-3 and TRBJ2-3; D remains unclear. Deletions cut 10 bases from V and 4 bases from J, with 9 bases between. This CDR3 comprises 11 residues. CDR1 is ENHRY and CDR2 is SYGVKD in the germline V gene. The CDR3 DNA is TGTGCCAGTACCTTTTCAGATACGCAGTATTTT. It is translated as CASTFSDTQYF.

The table lists this clonotype with a few counts. The chain uses TRBV5-1 and TRBJ2-1; the match to TRBD2 covers 14 bases. After removal of 3 bases from V and 3 bases from J, the junction contained 5 bases not matched to a gene. The CDR3 is made up of 17 amino acids. Germline V gene data show CDR1 as SGHRS and CDR2 as YFSETQ. CDR3: CASSSGLAGGYYNEQFF. The CDR3, as DNA: TGCGCCAGCAGCTCAGGACTAGCGGGAGGCTACTACAATGAGCAGTTCTTC.

The V gene is TRBV4-3, the J gene TRBJ2-7; 14 positions agree with TRBD2. This CDR3 has 17 residues. V lost 0 bases and J lost 5; bases outside the gene matches: 6. Germline V gene data show CDR1 as LGHNA and CDR2 as YSLEER. As DNA, the CDR3 is TGCGCCAGCAGCCAAGAGACTAGCGGGAGGGCCTTTCACGAGCAGTACTTC. The encoded protein is CASSQETSGRAFHEQYF.